This is a list of T cell receptor beta chains from one sample in a study of OX40 agonist ivuxolimab in advanced cancers. The repertoire was sequenced with immunoSEQ multiplex PCR; TCRdb's copy has only in-frame clones and lacks some. The top ten hold roughly 0.32% of the sample, which has 70,000 to 95,000 clones, 90% seen once. The starting material was CD4+ or CD8+ T cells sorted from blood, obtained in a trial of the OX40 agonist ivuxolimab. These receptors came from an adult with an advanced solid tumor such as melanoma, head and neck, liver or kidney cancer. CDR3s include the opening cysteine and the closing phenylalanine or tryptophan. A D gene is named only where the DNA matches it firmly.

>.|TRBJ2-6|TRBV19
CASSTTRGNVLTF
TGTGCCAGTAGTACGACTAGGGGGAACGTCCTGACTTTC
>TRBD2|TRBJ2-3|TRBV6-1
CASTTSGGLKNTQYF
TGTGCCAGCACTACTAGCGGGGGGCTGAAGAATACGCAGTATTTT
>.|TRBJ2-2|TRBV7-6
CASSLRQRNTGELFF
TGTGCCAGCAGCTTAAGACAGCGAAACACTGGGGAGCTGTTTTTT
>.|TRBJ1-4|TRBV7-8
CASSRREGEKLFF
TGTGCCAGCAGCCGGCGGGAGGGAGAAAAACTGTTTTTT
>.|TRBJ1-3|TRBV19
CASSLARDRSGNTIYF
TGTGCCAGTAGCCTCGCCAGGGACCGCTCTGGAAACACCATATATTTT
>TRBD2|TRBJ2-1|TRBV12-5
CASGPSGSGGHNEQFF
TGTGCTAGTGGTCCCTCGGGTAGCGGGGGTCACAATGAGCAGTTCTTC
>.|TRBJ1-1|TRBV18
CASSPADRSFMNTEAFF
TGTGCCAGCTCACCAGCAGACAGAAGTTTCATGAACACTGAAGCTTTCTTT
>.|TRBJ1-1|TRBV11-3
CASSLGERHPNTEAFF
TGTGCCAGCAGCTTAGGGGAGAGACACCCGAACACTGAAGCTTTCTTT
>.|TRBJ1-1|TRBV11-2
CASSLMGNTEAFF
TGTGCCAGCAGCTTAATGGGGAACACTGAAGCTTTCTTT
>.|TRBJ2-5|TRBV29-1
CSVPGGETQYF
TGCAGCGTCCCAGGTGGGGAGACCCAGTACTTC
>.|TRBJ1-3|TRBV28
CASSLLGGKSGNTIYF
TGTGCCAGCAGTTTATTGGGGGGGAAGTCTGGAAACACCATATATTTT
>.|TRBJ1-6|TRBV6-5
CASSGYNSPLHF
TGTGCCAGCAGTGGGTACAATTCACCCCTCCACTTT
>.|TRBJ1-4|TRBV9
CASSVGRRGANEKLFF
TGTGCCAGCAGCGTAGGGCGTAGGGGAGCTAATGAAAAACTGTTTTTT
>.|TRBJ2-5|TRBV4-2
CASSHGVVQETQYF
TGTGCCAGCAGCCATGGCGTAGTCCAAGAGACCCAGTACTTC
>.|TRBJ2-3|TRBV19
CASTLGGSTDTQYF
TGTGCCAGTACCCTAGGGGGGAGCACAGATACGCAGTATTTT
>.|TRBJ2-5|TRBV5-1
CASSPGRSQETQYF
TGCGCCAGCAGCCCGGGACGGTCACAAGAGACCCAGTACTTC
>.|TRBJ2-7|TRBV27
CASSLESGAYEQYF
TGTGCCAGCAGTTTAGAATCAGGGGCCTACGAGCAGTACTTC
>TRBD2|TRBJ2-5|TRBV5-1
CASSAGGILENTQYF
TGCGCCAGCAGCGCGGGGGGAATACTAGAGAATACCCAGTACTTC
>.|TRBJ1-1|TRBV15
CATSRGGVFSEAFF
TGTGCCACCAGCAGAGGGGGGGTTTTCTCTGAAGCTTTCTTT
>TRBD2|TRBJ2-5|TRBV7-2
CASSFSGQETQYF
TGTGCCAGCAGCTTTAGCGGGCAAGAGACCCAGTACTTC
>.|TRBJ2-6|TRBV19
CASSIIGGSGANVLTF
TGTGCCAGTAGTATCATTGGCGGCTCTGGGGCCAACGTCCTGACTTTC
>TRBD1|TRBJ1-4|TRBV11-2
CASSRDRNEKLFF
TGTGCCAGCAGCAGGGACAGGAATGAAAAACTGTTTTTT
>.|TRBJ2-7|TRBV28
CAAGAQAEKRGEQYF
TGTGCCGCGGGGGCCCAGGCCGAGAAGAGGGGCGAGCAGTACTTC
>TRBD2|TRBJ2-1|TRBV27
CASSFLPKAGGSYNEQFF
TGTGCCAGCAGTTTCCTCCCCAAGGCGGGGGGCTCCTACAATGAGCAGTTCTTC
>.|TRBJ2-1|TRBV10-3
CAIAPEGGGRYNEQFF
TGTGCCATCGCCCCTGAAGGGGGTGGCCGATACAATGAGCAGTTCTTC
>.|TRBJ1-6|TRBV7-9
CASSPGNWDNSPLHF
TGTGCCAGCAGCCCAGGGAACTGGGATAATTCACCCCTCCACTTT
>.|TRBJ1-2|TRBV6-5
CASSLKGFNYGYTF
TGTGCCAGCAGCTTAAAGGGGTTCAACTATGGCTACACCTTC
>TRBD1|TRBJ1-6|TRBV2
CASSLPGQGAPLHF
TGTGCCAGCAGTTTACCGGGACAGGGGGCACCCCTCCACTTT
>TRBD1|TRBJ1-6|TRBV5-4
CASSFDRVSPLHF
TGTGCCAGCAGCTTCGACAGGGTGTCACCCCTCCACTTT
>.|TRBJ2-5|TRBV5-1
CASSLFRETQYF
TGCGCCAGCAGCTTGTTCCGTGAGACCCAGTACTTC
>.|TRBJ2-3|TRBV28
CASSLSGRETDTQYF
TGTGCCAGCAGTTTATCTGGCAGGGAAACAGATACGCAGTATTTT
>.|TRBJ1-1|TRBV21-1
CASSNKTGCRTEAFF
TGTGCCAGCAGCAATAAAACAGGTTGTCGCACTGAAGCTTTCTTT